What follows is one TCR beta chain and its context. Its target is unknown. A few pembrolizumab responders had their TCRs sequenced. The sample originates from a study of PD-1 blockade in mismatch repair-deficient tumors. From germline, CDR1 is MNHEY and CDR2 SMNVEV (reference sequence). V lost 0 bases and J lost 7, with 13 bases in between. The CDR3 runs to 15 residues. Repertoires were generated with immunoSEQ multiplex PCR, while TCRdb's copy carries only in-frame clones and drops some. Seen here are about 100,000 clones, 70% to 85% observed once, and the top ten hold roughly 6.3%. Study outcomes and limitations: After pembrolizumab, tumor-resident clones rose rapidly, then generally contracted before radiologic responses.

J is TRBJ2-1 and V is TRBV27, with D unresolved. The clonotype comes from an adult with mismatch repair-deficient cancer. Sequenced here: peripheral blood, sampled about 36 weeks after starting pembrolizumab. CDR3 protein: CASSLSRYPGNEQFF. Here the CDR3 DNA reads TGTGCCAGCAGTTTATCCAGATACCCTGGGAATGAGCAGTTCTTC.